One and the same sample provided the 18 T cell receptor beta chains below, sequenced in a study of T cells in Graves' hyperthyroidism and ophthalmopathy. Template material for amplifying TCR beta CDR3 regions consisted of RNA transcripts. The HTBI primer set was used in a first-round RT-PCR of the TCR CDR3. TCRdb reprocessed the multiplex PCR reads via MiXCR and lists one record per CDR3 protein. The sample holds fewer than 550,000 distinct CDR3 sequences, around a quarter seen once. The sample was blood. These receptor sequences come from a woman under 40 with Graves' ophthalmopathy.

This clonotype has a count of ten or more. This rearrangement joins TRBV12-3 or TRBV12-4 to TRBJ1-6; TRBD1 matches 10 bases. The CDR3 sequence is 15 residues long. Germline trimming cut 6 bases from V and 9 bases from J; bases unmatched to any gene: 8. CDR3 protein: CASRLTGTGVSPLHF. The CDR3 DNA sequence: TGTGCCAGCAGACTTACTGGGACAGGGGTTTCACCCCTCCACTTT.

This clonotype was counted at least ten times. This rearrangement joins TRBV11-3 to TRBJ1-5; no definite D call. The CDR3 runs to 17 residues. Per germline, CDR1 SGHNT and CDR2 YENEEA. V was trimmed by 2 bases and J by 5 bases, leaving 19 bases between them. CDR3 amino acids: CASSLYPAPTPDQPQHF. In DNA form, the CDR3 reads TGTGCCAGCAGCTTATACCCGGCCCCCACCCCCGATCAGCCCCAGCATTTT.

The CDR3 loop is CASSFLFRGLRTEAFF. The CDR3 region has the DNA TGTGCCAGCAGTTTCCTTTTCAGGGGGCTGCGTACTGAAGCTTTCTTT. This chain uses TRBV28 with TRBJ1-1; 8 bases fit TRBD1. V was clipped by 3 bases and J by 5 bases; unmatched bases: 11. CDR1 and CDR2 from the germline V gene are MDHEN and SYDVKM. This CDR3 spans 16 amino acids.

V and J are TRBV12-3 or TRBV12-4 and TRBJ1-1; TRBD1 might be the D (6 bases). The CDR3 is 15 amino acids. V gave up 7 bases and J gave up 12 bases, with 27 bases separating them. CDR3 in DNA: TGTGCCAGCATTGTGTTGTTCGGGGGCCGGGTAAATACTTTCTTT. This encodes CASIVLFGGRVNTFF.

This clonotype has more than one count but fewer than ten. At one of its ends the junction is not consistent with the germline gene, which may arise from a read error. The chain combines TRBV3-1 with TRBJ1-1, with D possibly being TRBD1 (5 bases). Per germline, CDR1 LGHDT and CDR2 YNNKEL (reference sequence). The CDR3 consists of 13 residues. CDR3 loop: CASSQGEGTGAFF. The CDR3, as DNA: TGTGCCAGCAGCCAGGGGGAGGGCACTGGAGCTTTCTTT.

With respect to this clonotype: Given a much more abundant clone one base away, this may be a read error. No DNA is shown, since the ends of the CDR3 on it are uncertain; the CDR3 is the one TCRdb lists. J is TRBJ1-2 and V is TRBV29-1; the table names TRBD1, a call not compared with the DNA. The CDR3 is 13 residues long, ends included. Per the germline V gene, CDR1 is SQVTM and CDR2 is ANQGSEA. CDR3 sequence: CSVAEGAVGGFTF.

Here the CDR3 reads CASSKGPQGYTF. In nucleotides, the CDR3 is TGTGCCAGCAGTAAGGGCCCACAGGGCTACACCTTC. The V and J genes are TRBV28 and TRBJ1-2, with D hard to call. Trimming stripped 5 bases from V and 8 bases from J, with 12 bases between. The CDR3 runs to 12 residues. The germline V gene has CDR1 MDHEN and CDR2 SYDVKM.

This clonotype was recorded many times. The V and J genes are TRBV2 and TRBJ1-1; tentative D call: TRBD1 (6 bases). The germline V gene encodes CDR1 SNHLY and CDR2 FYNNEI. CDR3 length: 14 amino acids. The V and J ends lost 5 bases and 6 bases respectively, with 16 bases between them. In DNA, the CDR3 is TGTGCCAGCAGTCCGCAGGGGTCCGGGGCTGAAGCTTTCTTT. Protein sequence: CASSPQGSGAEAFF.

This clonotype was recorded many times. The rearrangement joins TRBV6-5 to TRBJ1-1; 7 positions match TRBD1. The CDR3 totals 12 residues. Germline CDR1 MNHEY, CDR2 SVGAGI. J lost 6 bases, V lost 5 bases, and 3 bases had no gene match. DNA for the CDR3: TGTGCCAGCAGTCGTGGGACAGCTGAAGCTTTCTTT. Translated: CASSRGTAEAFF.

This clonotype was picked up many times. A clone one base away is much larger, so this may be a read error. The chain carries TRBV12-3 or TRBV12-4 and TRBJ1-5; D perhaps matches TRBD1 (5 bases). The CDR3 runs 17 residues. CDR3 in amino acids: CASSLSRTPYSNRPQHF. CDR3 DNA: TGTGCCAGCAGCCTAAGCCGGACACCTTATAGCAATCGGCCCCAGCATTTT.

This chain joins TRBV24-1 and TRBJ2-5; D remains ambiguous. Trimming cost V 4 bases and J 2 bases, with 16 bases left between them. Germline V gene lookup returns CDR1 KGHDR and CDR2 SFDVKD. The CDR3 runs 16 residues. The CDR3 sequence is CATSDRRTGSQETQYF. The CDR3 DNA is TGTGCCACCAGTGACCGACGAACCGGGTCTCAAGAGACCCAGTACTTC.

This clonotype was detected only a few times. The genes are TRBV19 and TRBJ2-6; D is perhaps TRBD2 (6 bases). The germline CDR1 and CDR2 sequences are LNHDA and SQIVND (reference sequence). CDR3 size: 16 residues. Trimming stripped 3 bases from V and 0 bases from J, with 9 bases between. As DNA, the CDR3 is TGTGCCAGTAGTATTCCGGGAGACTCTGGGGCCAACGTCCTGACTTTC. This translates into CASSIPGDSGANVLTF. The whole variable domain, remainder taken from reference TRBV19 and TRBJ2-6, is DGGITQSPKYLFRKEGQNVTLSCEQNLNHDAMYWYRQDPGQGLRLIYYSQIVNDFQKGDIAEGYSVSREKKESFPLTVTSAQKNPTAFYLCASSIPGDSGANVLTFGAGSRLTVL.

The V call is TRBV7-2, the J call TRBJ2-2; D uncertain. Deletions cut 2 bases from V and 4 bases from J, with 11 bases between. CDR3 size: 15 residues. Per the germline V gene, CDR1 is SGHTA and CDR2 is FQGNSA. The CDR3 sequence: CASSLNARFTGELFF. CDR3 sequence (DNA): TGTGCCAGCAGCTTAAATGCGAGATTCACCGGGGAGCTGTTTTTT.

This clonotype was seen more than once but under ten times. The V gene is TRBV15, the J gene TRBJ2-7; weak D call: TRBD1 (6 bases). CDR1 is LNHNV and CDR2 is YYDKDF in the germline V gene (reference sequence). The V end was cut by 0 bases, the J end by 0 bases, with 9 bases between. This CDR3 has 15 residues. The CDR3 bases are TGTGCCACCAGCAGAGATCAGGGGACCTCCTACGAGCAGTACTTC. It codes for CATSRDQGTSYEQYF.

This clonotype was recorded many times. The chain links TRBV29-1 to TRBJ2-7, with D tentatively TRBD1 (5 bases). Trimming shortened V by 4 bases and J by 0 bases, and 13 bases separated the two germline ends. The CDR3 runs 14 residues. Germline V gene data show CDR1 as SQVTM and CDR2 as ANQGSEA. The DNA for the CDR3 is TGCAGCGTTGTAGGTCCGACAGTCTCCTACGAGCAGTACTTC. This translates into CSVVGPTVSYEQYF.

J is TRBJ2-7 and V is TRBV7-2, with a weak D call TRBD2 (5 bases). The germline V and J ends were trimmed by 5 bases and 7 bases, with 12 bases remaining between them. CDR3 size: 12 residues. In germline, CDR1 is SGHTA, CDR2 FQGNSA. CDR3 nucleotide sequence: TGTGCCAGCAGCCACGGGCCGGGAGAGCAGTACTTC. It yields the protein CASSHGPGEQYF. Full variable domain (rest looked up from reference TRBV7-2 and TRBJ2-7): GAGVSQSPSNKVTEKGKDVELRCDPISGHTALYWYRQSLGQGLEFLIYFQGNSAPDKSGLPSDRFSAERTGGSVSTLTIQRTQQEDSAVYLCASSHGPGEQYFGPGTRLTVT.

Concerning this clonotype itself: At one end the junction does not follow the germline gene, possibly because of a read error. The chain combines TRBV7-2 with TRBJ2-5, with D unresolved. The CDR3 has 12 amino acids. Germline lookup yields CDR1 SGHTA and CDR2 FQGNSA. The CDR3 nucleotides are TGTGCTAGCAGCTTCGAACGGGAGACCCAGTACTTC. Translating it yields CASSFERETQYF.

The chain recombines TRBV6-5 with TRBJ1-5; 11 bases match TRBD1. The germline V gene encodes CDR1 MNHEY and CDR2 SVGAGI. This CDR3 comprises 16 residues. Unmatched junction bases numbered 8, after V lost 4 bases and J lost 6 bases. In nucleotides, the CDR3 is TGTGCCAGCAGTTCGCCATCGGACAGGGGGCGTCAGCCCCAGCATTTT. Protein sequence: CASSSPSDRGRQPQHF.